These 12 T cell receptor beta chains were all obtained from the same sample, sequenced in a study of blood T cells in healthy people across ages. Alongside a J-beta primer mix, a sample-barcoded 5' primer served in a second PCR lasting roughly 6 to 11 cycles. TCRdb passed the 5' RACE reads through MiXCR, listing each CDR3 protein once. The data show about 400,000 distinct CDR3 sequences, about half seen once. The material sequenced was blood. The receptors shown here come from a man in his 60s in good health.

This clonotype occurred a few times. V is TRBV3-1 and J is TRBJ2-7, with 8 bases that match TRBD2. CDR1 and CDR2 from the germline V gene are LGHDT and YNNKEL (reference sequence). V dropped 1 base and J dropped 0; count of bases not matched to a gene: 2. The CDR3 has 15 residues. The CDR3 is CASSQAGGPSYEQYF. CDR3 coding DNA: TGTGCCAGCAGCCAAGCGGGAGGGCCCTCCTACGAGCAGTACTTC.

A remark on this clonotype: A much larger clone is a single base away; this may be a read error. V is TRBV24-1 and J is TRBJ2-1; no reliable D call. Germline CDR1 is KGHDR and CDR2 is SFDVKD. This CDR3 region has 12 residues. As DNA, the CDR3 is TGTGCCACCAGTGAGAATACGAATGGGCAGTTCTTC. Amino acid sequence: CATSENTNGQFF.

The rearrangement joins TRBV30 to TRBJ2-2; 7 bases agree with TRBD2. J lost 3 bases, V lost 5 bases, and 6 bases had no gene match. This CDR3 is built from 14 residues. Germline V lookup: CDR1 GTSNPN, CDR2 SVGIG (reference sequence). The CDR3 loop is CAWRAGLHTGELFF. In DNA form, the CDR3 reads TGTGCCTGGCGAGCGGGACTACACACCGGGGAGCTGTTTTTT.

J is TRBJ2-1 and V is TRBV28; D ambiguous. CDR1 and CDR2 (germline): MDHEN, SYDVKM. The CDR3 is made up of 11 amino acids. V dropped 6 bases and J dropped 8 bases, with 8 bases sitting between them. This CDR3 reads CASRGYHEQFF. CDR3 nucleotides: TGTGCCAGCAGGGGTTACCATGAGCAGTTCTTC.

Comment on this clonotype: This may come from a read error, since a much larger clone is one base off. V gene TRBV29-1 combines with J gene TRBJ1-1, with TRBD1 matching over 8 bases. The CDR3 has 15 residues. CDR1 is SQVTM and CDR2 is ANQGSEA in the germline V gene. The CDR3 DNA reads TGCAGCGTTGACCCAGCGACAGGGGAGAACACTGAAACTTTCTTT. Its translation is CSVDPATGENTETFF.

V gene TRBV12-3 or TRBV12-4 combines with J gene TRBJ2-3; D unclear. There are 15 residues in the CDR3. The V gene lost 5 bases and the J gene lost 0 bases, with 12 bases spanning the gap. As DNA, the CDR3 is TGTGCCAGCAGTCGCGGAAAGGGCAGCACAGATACGCAGTATTTT. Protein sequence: CASSRGKGSTDTQYF.

The CDR3 reads CASSLYASGTGDEQFF. The CDR3 coding sequence is TGTGCCAGCAGCTTATACGCTAGCGGTACTGGAGATGAGCAGTTCTTC. This chain links TRBV7-3 with TRBJ2-1; 7 bases fit TRBD2. The CDR3 sequence is 16 residues long. The V gene end was trimmed by 2 bases and the J gene end by 8 bases; junction bases not matched to a gene: 12. The V gene's germline CDR1 is SGHTA and CDR2 FQGTGA.

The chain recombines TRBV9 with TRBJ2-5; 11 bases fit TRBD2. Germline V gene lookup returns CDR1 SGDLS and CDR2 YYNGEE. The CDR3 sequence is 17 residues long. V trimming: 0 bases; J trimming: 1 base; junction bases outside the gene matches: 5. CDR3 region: CASSVGPSGGFQETQYF. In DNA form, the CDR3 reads TGTGCCAGCAGCGTAGGGCCTAGCGGGGGGTTCCAAGAGACCCAGTACTTC.

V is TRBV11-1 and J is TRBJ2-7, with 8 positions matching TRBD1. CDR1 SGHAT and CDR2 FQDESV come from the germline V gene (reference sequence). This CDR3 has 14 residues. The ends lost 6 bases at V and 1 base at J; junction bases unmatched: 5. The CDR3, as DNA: TGTGCCAGCAGACGTGACAGGGGTTCCTACGAGCAGTACTTC. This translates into CASRRDRGSYEQYF. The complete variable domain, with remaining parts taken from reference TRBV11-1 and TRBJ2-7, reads EAEVAQSPRYKITEKSQAVAFWCDPISGHATLYWYRQILGQGPELLVQFQDESVVDDSQLPKDRFSAERLKGVDSTLKIQPAELGDSAMYLCASRRDRGSYEQYFGPGTRLTVT.

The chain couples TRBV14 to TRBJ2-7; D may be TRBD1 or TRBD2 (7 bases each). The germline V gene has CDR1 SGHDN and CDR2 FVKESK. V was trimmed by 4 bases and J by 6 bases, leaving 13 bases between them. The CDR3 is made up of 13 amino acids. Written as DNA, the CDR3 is TGTGCCAGCAGCCCGACAGGGAGGGGCGAGCAGTACTTC. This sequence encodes CASSPTGRGEQYF. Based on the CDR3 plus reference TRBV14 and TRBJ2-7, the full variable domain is EAGVTQFPSHSVIEKGQTVTLRCDPISGHDNLYWYRRVMGKEIKFLLHFVKESKQDESGMPNNRFLAERTGGTYSTLKVQPAELEDSGVYFCASSPTGRGEQYFGPGTRLTVT.

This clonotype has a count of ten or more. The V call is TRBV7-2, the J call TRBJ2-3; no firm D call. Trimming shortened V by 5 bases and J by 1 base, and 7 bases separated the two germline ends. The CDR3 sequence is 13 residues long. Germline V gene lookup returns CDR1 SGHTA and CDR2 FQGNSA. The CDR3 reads CASSPAGTDTQYF. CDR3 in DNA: TGTGCCAGCAGCCCTGCGGGCACAGATACGCAGTATTTT.

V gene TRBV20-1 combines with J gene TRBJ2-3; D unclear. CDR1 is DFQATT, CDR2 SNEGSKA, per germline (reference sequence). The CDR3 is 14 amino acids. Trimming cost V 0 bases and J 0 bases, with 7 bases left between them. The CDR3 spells CSARDGASTDTQYF. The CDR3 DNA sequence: TGCAGTGCTAGAGATGGAGCCAGCACAGATACGCAGTATTTT.